These 22 T cell receptor beta chains originate from one sample sequenced in a study of prognosis after radiotherapy for stage I lung cancer. By two-round multiplex PCR, the TCR beta CDR3 was amplified from genomic DNA. Primers specific to each TRBV and TRBJ gene drove first-round PCR. MiXCR was run by TCRdb on the multiplex PCR reads, yielding one entry per CDR3 protein. This sample has some 13,000 distinct CDR3 sequences, with less than 45% found just once. The sequences come from PBMCs, collected before or after stereotactic body radiation therapy (not recorded which). The receptor source for this set is a donor aged 50 or older with non-small cell lung cancer.

Regarding this clonotype: A single base is all that separates this from a far larger clone, so a read error is likely. The V gene is TRBV2, the J gene TRBJ1-3; D gene ambiguous. Germline CDR1 and CDR2: SNHLY and FYNNEI. V was pared by 9 bases and J by 2 bases, with 17 bases between. This CDR3 spans 15 amino acids. In DNA, the CDR3 is TGTGCCAGAAGTTACATCCCAATAGCTGGAAACACCATATATTTT. Translated: CARSYIPIAGNTIYF.

This clonotype was detected ten times or more. This chain connects TRBV2 to TRBJ2-7; D is uncertain. This CDR3 has 11 amino acids. Germline V lookup: CDR1 SNHLY, CDR2 FYNNEI. The ends were cut back, 1 base at V and 4 bases at J, with 2 bases in the middle. The CDR3: CASSEVYEQYF. The CDR3 nucleotides are TGTGCCAGCAGTGAAGTATACGAGCAGTACTTC. The full variable domain, its missing parts supplied by reference TRBV2 and TRBJ2-7, is EPEVTQTPSHQVTQMGQEVILRCVPISNHLYFYWYRQILGQKVEFLVSFYNNEISEKSEIFDDQFSVERPDGSNFTLKIRSTKLEDSAMYFCASSEVYEQYFGPGTRLTVT.

This clonotype has a count of ten or more. The chain has TRBV2 and TRBJ2-5, with TRBD2 matching 7 bases. CDR3 length: 14 residues. Germline assignment: CDR1 SNHLY and CDR2 FYNNEI. After removal of 7 bases from V and 2 bases from J, the junction contained 7 bases not matched to a gene. CDR3 sequence (DNA): TGTGCCAGCAAGGTCCCGGGGGGTCAAGAGACCCAGTACTTC. This encodes CASKVPGGQETQYF. The full variable domain, completed using reference TRBV2 and TRBJ2-5, is EPEVTQTPSHQVTQMGQEVILRCVPISNHLYFYWYRQILGQKVEFLVSFYNNEISEKSEIFDDQFSVERPDGSNFTLKIRSTKLEDSAMYFCASKVPGGQETQYFGPGTRLLVL.

This clonotype has ten or more counts. This sequence joins TRBV7-2 and TRBJ1-5; D gene unclear. V was trimmed by 1 base and J by 0 bases, leaving 4 bases between them. The CDR3 has 14 amino acids. Germline CDR1 SGHTA, CDR2 FQGNSA. Written as DNA, the CDR3 is TGTGCCAGCAGCTTAGATGGTAGCAATCAGCCCCAGCATTTT. It encodes CASSLDGSNQPQHF. The entire variable domain, with the rest obtained from reference TRBV7-2 and TRBJ1-5, is as follows: GAGVSQSPSNKVTEKGKDVELRCDPISGHTALYWYRQSLGQGLEFLIYFQGNSAPDKSGLPSDRFSAERTGGSVSTLTIQRTQQEDSAVYLCASSLDGSNQPQHFGDGTRLSIL.

This clonotype has ten or more counts. This chain joins TRBV5-6 and TRBJ1-4; D is perhaps TRBD1 (6 bases). Germline loops: CDR1 SGHDT, CDR2 YYEEEE. The CDR3 sequence is 16 residues long. With 2 bases removed from V and 3 bases from J, the gap between germline ends came to 14 bases. The CDR3 nucleotides are TGTGCCAGCAGCTTCCGGGGGGCTAAGGCTAATGAAAAACTGTTTTTT. Protein sequence: CASSFRGAKANEKLFF.

The table lists this clonotype with many counts. The rearrangement uses TRBV11-2 and TRBJ1-5; no clear D. The CDR3 totals 12 residues. The V end was cut by 4 bases, the J end by 3 bases, with 4 bases between. CDR1 is SGHAT, CDR2 FQNNGV, per germline. The CDR3 DNA reads TGTGCCAGCAGCTCAGACAATCAGCCCCAGCATTTT. It encodes CASSSDNQPQHF.

This clonotype showed up many times. The chain recombines TRBV10-2 with TRBJ1-2, with TRBD1 as a possible D gene (6 bases). CDR3 size: 14 residues. CDR1 WSHSY and CDR2 SAAADI come from the germline V gene. Trimming took 6 bases from V and 2 from J, leaving 13 bases between them. In nucleotides, the CDR3 is TGCGCCAGCAGGGATCAAGGACAGAACTATGGCTACACCTTC. Its translation: CASRDQGQNYGYTF.

This clonotype was observed at least ten times. J is TRBJ2-2 and V is TRBV6-1; D call uncertain. Per the germline V gene, CDR1 is MNHNS and CDR2 is SASEGT. The CDR3 covers 13 residues. The V end lost 7 bases, the J end lost 3 bases, and 9 bases lay between the germline ends. This chain's CDR3 is CASTRVDTGELFF. The DNA for the CDR3 is TGTGCCAGCACCCGAGTCGACACCGGGGAGCTGTTTTTT.

This clonotype has at least ten counts. This chain connects TRBV5-1 to TRBJ2-5, with D possibly matching TRBD1 (6 bases). CDR3 length: 14 residues. Trimming took off 1 base at V and 3 bases at J, with 10 bases between the two ends. Germline V lookup: CDR1 SGHRS, CDR2 YFSETQ. CDR3 residues: CASSLRAGEETQYF. The CDR3 region has the DNA TGCGCCAGCAGCTTGAGGGCAGGGGAAGAGACCCAGTACTTC. The full variable domain, its missing parts supplied by reference TRBV5-1 and TRBJ2-5, is KAGVTQTPRYLIKTRGQQVTLSCSPISGHRSVSWYQQTPGQGLQFLFEYFSETQRNKGNFPGRFSGRQFSNSRSEMNVSTLELGDSALYLCASSLRAGEETQYFGPGTRLLVL.

Worth noting for this clonotype: It differs at one base from a far larger clone, so likely a read error. The rearrangement joins TRBV7-9 to TRBJ2-7, with TRBD1 identical over 9 bases. With 1 base clipped from V and 6 bases from J, the junction kept 1 base outside the gene matches. This CDR3 is built from 13 residues. Germline-derived CDR1 and CDR2 are SEHNR and FQNEAQ (reference sequence). CDR3 loop: CASSLEQGAEQYF. CDR3 DNA sequence: TGTGCCAGCAGCTTAGAACAGGGGGCCGAGCAGTACTTC. The variable domain in full, with the rest retrieved from reference TRBV7-9 and TRBJ2-7, is DTGVSQNPRHKITKRGQNVTFRCDPISEHNRLYWYRQTLGQGPEFLTYFQNEAQLEKSRLLSDRFSAERPKGSFSTLEIQRTEQGDSAMYLCASSLEQGAEQYFGPGTRLTVT.

This clonotype came up many times. The chain couples TRBV2 to TRBJ2-2; D is perhaps TRBD1 or TRBD2 (5 bases each). V shed 4 bases and J shed 2 bases, with 11 bases lying between them. The CDR3 has 15 residues. Germline V lookup: CDR1 SNHLY, CDR2 FYNNEI. CDR3 protein: CASSAWGFNTGELFF. In DNA form, the CDR3 reads TGTGCCAGCAGTGCGTGGGGGTTTAACACCGGGGAGCTGTTTTTT.

This clonotype occurred many times. V gene TRBV19 combines with J gene TRBJ2-3; D unclear. The germline V gene encodes CDR1 LNHDA and CDR2 SQIVND (reference sequence). V was cut by 5 bases and J by 3 bases, with 12 bases left in between. The CDR3 spans 14 residues. DNA of the CDR3: TGTGCCAGTAGTTCCCGACTCGGGACAGATACGCAGTATTTT. Protein product: CASSSRLGTDTQYF.

This clonotype was detected ten times or more. One junction end does not reproduce the germline sequence, and a read error may be involved. The chain is built from TRBV6-5 and TRBJ2-2, with TRBD1 identical over 11 bases. The CDR3 is 13 residues long. The germline CDR1 and CDR2 sequences are MNHEY and SVGAGI. The CDR3 reads CASSYLGQGAPEF. The CDR3 DNA follows: TGTGCCAGCAGTTACCTAGGACAGGGGGCGCCAGAATTT.

This clonotype occurred a few times. A read error is the likely source, as a far larger clone sits one nucleotide away. This sequence joins TRBV5-1 and TRBJ2-7, with unresolved D. The CDR3 runs to 15 residues. CDR1 and CDR2 (germline): SGHRS, YFSETQ. Trimming left V 3 bases short and J 7 bases short, with 20 bases between. CDR3 bases: TGCGCCAGCAGCTCTCAAATGGACGGTTACAATGAGCAGTACTTC. Translating gives CASSSQMDGYNEQYF.

This clonotype was found many times. CDR3 DNA sequence: TGTGCCAGCAGATCGGAGGGGGGTCGAGAGACCCAGTACTTC. Translation gives CASRSEGGRETQYF. The V call is TRBV2, the J call TRBJ2-5, with D perhaps being TRBD1 or TRBD2 (6 bases each). Germline V CDR1 and CDR2: SNHLY, FYNNEI. The V and J ends lost 6 bases and 4 bases respectively, with 15 bases between them. The CDR3 covers 14 residues.

This clonotype qualifies as medium-sized. V usage is TRBV6-2 or TRBV6-3 and J usage is TRBJ2-1, with 11 positions matching TRBD1. The CDR3 loop spans 15 amino acids. Trimming removed 0 bases from V and 9 bases from J; junction bases left unmatched: 4. Germline V lookup: CDR1 MNHEY, CDR2 SVGEGT. The CDR3 sequence: CASSYSGTGGGEQFF. For the CDR3, the DNA is TGTGCCAGCAGTTACTCTGGGACAGGGGGGGGTGAGCAGTTCTTC.

This clonotype was detected ten times or more. The gene calls are TRBV20-1 and TRBJ1-4; tentative D call: TRBD1 (5 bases). The CDR3 has 12 amino acids. CDR1 and CDR2 (germline): DFQATT, SNEGSKA (reference sequence). The V end lost 6 bases, the J end lost 8 bases, and 13 bases lay between the germline ends. The CDR3: CSAPPQGEKLFF. CDR3 bases: TGCAGTGCCCCCCCCCAGGGAGAAAAACTGTTTTTT.

This clonotype ranks as medium-sized. Here the CDR3 reads CATSEPVRVEQFF. The CDR3 region has the DNA TGTGCCACCAGTGAGCCCGTGAGGGTTGAGCAGTTCTTC. V is TRBV24-1 and J is TRBJ2-1; D might be TRBD2 (5 bases). The CDR3 length is 13 residues. CDR1 KGHDR and CDR2 SFDVKD come from the germline V gene. V was pared by 4 bases and J by 9 bases, with 12 bases between.

The V gene is TRBV20-1, the J gene TRBJ2-1; D remains ambiguous. The V gene's germline CDR1 is DFQATT and CDR2 SNEGSKA (reference sequence). V dropped 1 base and J dropped 0 bases, with 25 bases sitting between them. The CDR3 runs 20 residues. CDR3 bases: TGCAGTGCTAGAGGTTCCGACCGGTGGCCTTCCTTCAGCTCCTACAATGAGCAGTTCTTC. It specifies CSARGSDRWPSFSSYNEQFF.

At least ten counts were recorded for this clonotype. J is TRBJ1-3 and V is TRBV18, with 7 bases aligning to TRBD1. Germline CDR1 and CDR2: KGHSH and LQKENI. The CDR3 length is 19 residues. V lost 3 bases to trimming and J lost 1 base; unmatched junction nucleotides: 15. CDR3 amino acids: CASSPRPTSGTASGNTIYF. Here the CDR3 DNA reads TGTGCCAGCTCACCCCGTCCGACCTCCGGGACAGCTTCTGGAAACACCATATATTTT.

Comment on this clonotype: This likely came from a read error, as a far larger clone is one base away. The genes are TRBV6-7 and TRBJ1-6; no clear D gene. TRBV6-7 is placed among ORFs of uncertain function. Trimming cost V 6 bases and J 4 bases, with 10 bases left between them. This CDR3 is built from 14 residues. Written as DNA, the CDR3 is TGTGCCAGCAGCGTAGAGTTTTATAATTCACCCCTCCACTTT. This translates into CASSVEFYNSPLHF.

This clonotype showed up many times. The chain is built from TRBV4-1 and TRBJ1-1; 8 bases match TRBD1. Germline loops: CDR1 MGHRA, CDR2 YSYEKL. Trimming removed 6 bases from V and 1 base from J; junction bases left unmatched: 4. The CDR3 has 14 amino acids. The CDR3 loop reads CASRRQGQNTEAFF. CDR3 DNA sequence: TGCGCCAGCAGACGACAGGGGCAGAACACTGAAGCTTTCTTT.